Following are 29 T cell receptor beta chains from one sample sequenced in a study of tumor-infiltrating lymphocytes in primary liver carcinoma (TCRdb year 2017). TRIzol reagent was used to extract blood RNA from unsorted whole blood, while the DNeasy Blood & Tissue kit provided the germline DNA. TCRdb records Illumina HiSeq 2500 as the sequencer. TCRbeta-specific cDNA was reverse-transcribed from approximately 0.5 ug total RNA using a constant-region primer and ProtoScript II reverse transcriptase. Construction of the TCRbeta libraries relied on three nested rounds of multiplex PCR, following a slightly modified ARM-PCR procedure. Multiplex TRBV1-TRBV30 forward primers and a Cbeta reverse primer were used in the first two PCR rounds, each of which was run for approximately 11 cycles. The public reads were reanalyzed by TCRdb: fastp trimming at Q25, MiXCR alignment, in-frame beta chains only. Each entry merges the rows of one CDR3 protein and shows their most common DNA and genes. For this sample the table gives approximately 330,000 distinct CDR3 sequences, of which 65% were detected only once. The ten largest clones take up 6.5% of the sample.

Material for sequencing was peripheral blood. These receptors originate from a man aged 40-50 years with primary liver carcinoma and hepatitis B virus infection.

This clonotype has a handful of counts. It may be a read error: a sequence one base away is much more abundant. The conserved phenylalanine or tryptophan is not found at the CDR3 terminus, so this likely reflects a read error. The chain employs TRBV29-1 and TRBJ2-5, with a tentative D call TRBD2 (6 bases). V was shortened by 0 bases and J by 2 bases, with 16 bases between the two germline ends. The CDR3 runs to 16 residues. Germline V lookup: CDR1 SQVTM, CDR2 ANQGSEA. For the CDR3, the DNA is TGCAGCGTTGAAGACCGAATAGATAGCGGACAAGAGACCCAGTACTCC. Protein: CSVEDRIDSGQETQYS.

In its sample, this clonotype was seen many times. The chain recombines TRBV10-1 with TRBJ2-7, with D perhaps TRBD2 (6 bases). Trimming cost V 8 bases and J 5 bases, with 22 bases left between them. The CDR3 contains 15 residues. The germline CDR1 and CDR2 sequences are WNHNN and SYGVQD (reference sequence). The CDR3 bases are TGCGCCAGCTCGGGGCGCGGGACCCAAACCCACGAGCAGTACTTC. Amino acids: CASSGRGTQTHEQYF.

Notes on this clonotype: This may stem from a read error, because a much larger clone lies one nucleotide away. This rearrangement joins TRBV6-5 to TRBJ1-2; D is uncertain. This CDR3 spans 13 amino acids. Germline CDR1 and CDR2: MNHEY and SVGAGI. This chain's CDR3 is CASSYDGYYGYIF. The CDR3, as DNA: TGTGCCAGCAGTTACGACGGCTACTATGGCTACATCTTC.

This clonotype was counted a single time. The chain combines TRBV19 with TRBJ1-2; no clear D gene. CDR3 length equals 12 residues. Trimming took off 5 bases at V and 4 bases at J, with 8 bases between the two ends. The germline V gene has CDR1 LNHDA and CDR2 SQIVND (reference sequence). CDR3: CASSPNLYGYTF. In DNA form, the CDR3 reads TGTGCCAGTAGTCCAAACCTCTATGGCTACACCTTC.

For this clonotype: With a much larger clone just one base away, this may be a read error. The chain links TRBV6-2 or TRBV6-3 to TRBJ2-1; possibly TRBD2 for D (6 bases). CDR3 length: 13 amino acids. V lost 4 bases to trimming and J lost 15 bases, with 19 bases between them. CDR1 and CDR2 (germline): MNHEY, SVGEGT. CDR3 DNA: TGTGCCAGCAGTTCCATAACGGGAGCCCTGGGGTTCTTC. Its protein product is CASSSITGALGFF.

A note on this clonotype: One end of the junction does not line up with germline, which may come from a read error. The chain joins TRBV11-2 to TRBJ2-7; 7 bases agree with TRBD2. CDR1 and CDR2 from the germline V gene are SGHAT and FQNNGV. The CDR3 is 15 amino acids. The CDR3 coding sequence is TGTGCCAGCAGCTTAGCGGGGGAAGCTACTACTAGCGTCCGCTTC. Its translation is CASSLAGEATTSVRF.

This clonotype was detected once. A read error is possible here, since a much larger clone lies one base away. As the CDR3 is not closed by the conserved phenylalanine or tryptophan, this likely results from a read error. The chain has TRBV14 and TRBJ1-1, with TRBD1 identical over 9 bases. CDR1 SGHDN and CDR2 FVKESK come from the germline V gene. V was pared by 4 bases and J by 1 base, with 4 bases of the junction left unmatched. The CDR3 runs 15 residues. Here the CDR3 reads CASSPVGQGNTEAFI. The CDR3, as DNA: TGTGCCAGCAGCCCCGTGGGACAGGGGAACACTGAAGCTTTCATT.

This clonotype was seen many times. V gene TRBV6-5 combines with J gene TRBJ1-1, with D possibly being TRBD1 (6 bases). Trimming removed 5 bases at V and 6 bases at J, with 22 bases between. Germline CDR1 MNHEY, CDR2 SVGAGI. The length of the CDR3 is 16 residues. The CDR3 is CASSRTAGTKRAEAFF. In nucleotides, the CDR3 is TGTGCCAGCAGTCGCACTGCCGGGACAAAGAGGGCTGAAGCTTTCTTT.

In regard to this clonotype: This could be a read error, since a much larger clone is one nucleotide away. V is TRBV4-1 and J is TRBJ2-1; 8 positions match TRBD2. The V segment lost 4 bases and the J segment 3 bases; nucleotides outside the gene matches: 8. Germline CDR1 and CDR2: MGHRA and YSYEKL. The CDR3 runs to 16 residues. As DNA, the CDR3 is TGCGCCAGCAGCCGTTCGACTAGCGTGGTCTACAATGAGCAGTTCTTC. Translated: CASSRSTSVVYNEQFF.

As regards this clonotype: Without the conserved terminal phenylalanine or tryptophan, this CDR3 likely stems from a read error. The V gene is TRBV11-2, the J gene TRBJ2-1, with D uncertain. This CDR3 has 16 amino acids. Looked up from germline, CDR1 is SGHAT and CDR2 is FQNNGV. CDR3 residues: CAISLDSLRPYNEQFS. CDR3 nucleotide sequence: TGTGCCATCAGCTTAGATTCCCTAAGACCCTACAATGAGCAGTTCTCC.

In the case of this clonotype: The germline gene is not matched at one end of the junction; a read error may be the cause. This chain uses TRBV4-2 with TRBJ2-7, with a possible D match to TRBD2 (5 bases). Germline V gene data show CDR1 as LGHNA and CDR2 as YNFKEQ. The CDR3 covers 17 residues. This chain's CDR3 is CDSSRDGRITGTYEQYF. As DNA, the CDR3 is TGTGACAGCAGCCGAGATGGGCGGATCACGGGAACGTACGAGCAGTACTTC.

In its sample, this clonotype was seen once. Germline and junction disagree at one end, which may indicate a read error. The chain has TRBV4-3 and TRBJ2-7; the match to TRBD2 covers 11 bases. The CDR3 loop spans 15 amino acids. Germline assignment: CDR1 LGHNA and CDR2 YSLEER. In nucleotides, the CDR3 is TGCGTCAGCAGCAAGGTACTAGCGGGAGAATACGAGCAGTACTTC. This gives the protein CVSSKVLAGEYEQYF.

This clonotype was seen a handful of times. Without the conserved terminal phenylalanine or tryptophan, this CDR3 likely stems from a read error. Because the CDR3's place on the DNA is in doubt, the DNA is left out and the CDR3 is given as listed by TCRdb. The rearrangement uses TRBV4-2 and TRBJ2-2; the table gives TRBD1 as D, unverified against the DNA. CDR1 is LGHNA and CDR2 is YNFKEQ in the germline V gene. Termini included, the CDR3 measures 17 amino acids. The CDR3 sequence is CASSSPTGGFGTGEPFY.

On this clonotype: A much larger clone differs from this one at a single base, so this may be a read error. This rearrangement joins TRBV6-5 to TRBJ2-1; the match to TRBD2 covers 7 bases. CDR1 is MNHEY and CDR2 is SVGAGI in the germline V gene. V was pared by 4 bases and J by 14 bases, with 5 bases of the junction left unmatched. This CDR3 is 11 amino acids long. CDR3 DNA sequence: TGTGCCAGCAGTTTCGGACTAGAAAAGTTCTTC. Translated, it gives CASSFGLEKFF.

The chain employs TRBV6-1 and TRBJ1-2; D is perhaps TRBD1 (6 bases). The germline CDR1 and CDR2 sequences are MNHNS and SASEGT. The CDR3 is 14 amino acids. The V gene lost 5 bases and the J gene lost 2 bases, with 12 bases spanning the gap. The CDR3 bases are TGTGCCAGCAGTATGCGGACAGCCAACTATGGCTACACCTTC. Its protein product is CASSMRTANYGYTF.

On this clonotype: One end of the junction fails to match germline, which may point to a read error. The rearrangement links TRBV11-2 to TRBJ2-5, with 8 positions matching TRBD1. This CDR3 region has 15 residues. The germline V gene has CDR1 SGHAT and CDR2 FQNNGV. The CDR3 DNA is TGTGTCAGCAGCTTATCCAGGGGGCAGTTGGAGACCCAGTACTTC. Its protein product is CVSSLSRGQLETQYF.

To note about this clonotype: The germline gene is not matched at one end of the junction; a read error may be the cause. This chain connects TRBV6-2 or TRBV6-3 to TRBJ2-2, with TRBD2 as a possible D gene (5 bases). The CDR3 has 15 residues. The V gene's germline CDR1 is MNHEY and CDR2 SVGEGT. The CDR3 reads CANSAASGTTGELFF. The CDR3 DNA reads as TGTGCCAACAGTGCCGCGAGCGGCACCACCGGGGAGCTGTTTTTT.

This clonotype was seen repeatedly, ten times or more. The rearrangement uses TRBV10-3 and TRBJ2-5; no clear D gene. Trimming removed 6 bases from V and 2 bases from J, with 10 bases in between. This CDR3 has 13 residues. Germline V lookup: CDR1 ENHRY, CDR2 SYGVKD. CDR3 nucleotides: TGTGCCATCAGGACCCAGGCGCAAGAGACCCAGTACTTC. It encodes CAIRTQAQETQYF.

A note on this clonotype: A much larger clone lies one base from this, so it may be a read error. The gene calls are TRBV5-5 and TRBJ2-7, with TRBD1 identical over 9 bases. There are 17 residues in the CDR3. The V segment lost 6 bases and the J segment 4 bases; nucleotides outside the gene matches: 17. Per germline, CDR1 SGHKS and CDR2 YYEKEE (reference sequence). The CDR3 spells CASNPRQTGTGLYEQYF. For the CDR3, the DNA is TGTGCCAGCAACCCACGTCAGACCGGGACAGGGTTATACGAGCAGTACTTC.

CDR3 nucleotides: TGTGCCAGCAGTTTACGGCAGGCGGGGCACACTGAAGCTTTCTTT. This sequence encodes CASSLRQAGHTEAFF. This sequence joins TRBV12-3 or TRBV12-4 and TRBJ1-1; D might be TRBD1 (5 bases). The CDR3 loop spans 15 amino acids. V was pared by 2 bases and J by 3 bases, with 13 bases between.

A remark on this clonotype: Just one base apart from a much larger clone, this may be a read error. The V gene is TRBV10-3, the J gene TRBJ2-3; TRBD1 matches 9 bases. Germline V gene data show CDR1 as ENHRY and CDR2 as SYGVKD. V shed 4 bases, J shed 4 bases, and the junction held 6 bases outside the gene matches. The CDR3 consists of 15 residues. Written as DNA, the CDR3 is TGTGCCATCAGTGGGGGGGACAGGGTGCCAGATACGCAGTATTTT. It specifies CAISGGDRVPDTQYF.

In regard to this clonotype: Relative to the germline gene, one junction end is altered; a read error may explain this. This chain links TRBV6-1 with TRBJ2-2; tentatively, D is TRBD2 (5 bases). This CDR3 has 16 amino acids. CDR1 and CDR2 (germline): MNHNS, SASEGT. CDR3 sequence: CASINKGGTNIGELLF. CDR3 DNA sequence: TGTGCCAGCATCAACAAAGGCGGAACTAACATCGGGGAGCTGCTTTTT.

A word on this clonotype: This may come from a read error, since a much larger clone is one base off. This chain joins TRBV6-1 and TRBJ1-3; no reliable D call. Germline CDR1 is MNHNS and CDR2 is SASEGT. The CDR3 extends over 15 amino acids. As DNA, the CDR3 is TGTGTCAGCAGTGAGAGGAGGATCTCTGGAAACACCATATATTTT. Translating gives CVSSERRISGNTIYF.

J is TRBJ2-7 and V is TRBV5-4; 7 nucleotides align to TRBD1. The CDR3 consists of 18 residues. Trimming cost V 0 bases and J 0 bases; bases outside gene matches: 12. Germline values: CDR1 SGHNT, CDR2 YYREEE (reference sequence). The CDR3 region has the DNA TGTGCCAGCAGCTTGGGAGGCCCCAGGGGGTCCCTCTCCTACGAGCAGTACTTC. This translates into CASSLGGPRGSLSYEQYF.

Many counts were recorded for this clonotype. The chain recombines TRBV5-4 with TRBJ2-1; D gene ambiguous. Germline assignment: CDR1 SGHNT and CDR2 YYREEE (reference sequence). This CDR3 is 13 amino acids long. The V gene lost 5 bases and the J gene lost 6 bases, with 12 bases spanning the gap. As DNA, the CDR3 is TGTGCCAGCAGTTCCGGAGCCTTCAATGAGCAGTTCTTC. Amino acid sequence: CASSSGAFNEQFF.

In this sample, this clonotype turned up many times. The chain employs TRBV4-1 and TRBJ2-3; D possibly corresponds to TRBD2 (5 bases). The germline V and J ends were trimmed by 3 bases and 1 base, with 8 bases remaining between them. CDR1 and CDR2 (germline): MGHRA, YSYEKL. The CDR3 is made up of 14 amino acids. The CDR3 sequence: CASSQRAGTDTQYF. The CDR3 DNA reads as TGCGCCAGCAGCCAGAGGGCCGGCACAGATACGCAGTATTTT.

As to this clonotype: This could be a read error, since a much larger clone is one nucleotide away. The chain joins TRBV6-5 to TRBJ2-1; perhaps TRBD2 as D (5 bases). Looked up from germline, CDR1 is MNHEY and CDR2 is SVGAGI. The CDR3 contains 16 residues. CDR3 in amino acids: CASSYRSGSSKNEQSF. As DNA, the CDR3 is TGTGCCAGCAGTTACCGGAGTGGGAGTTCTAAGAATGAGCAGTCCTTC.

As concerns this clonotype: The germline gene is not matched at one end of the junction; a read error may be the cause. This chain connects TRBV14 to TRBJ2-3; D remains unclear. This CDR3 contains 16 residues. Germline-derived CDR1 and CDR2 are SGHDN and FVKESK. CDR3 coding DNA: TGTACCAGCAGCCAATTGGGTCAGCTCCATCCAGATACGCAGTATTTT. This translates into CTSSQLGQLHPDTQYF.

This chain's CDR3 is CASSQVPPGLAGELQGDTQYF. CDR3 nucleotide sequence: TGTGCCAGCAGCCAAGTGCCCCCGGGACTAGCGGGCGAACTTCAGGGAGATACGCAGTATTTT. The chain is built from TRBV14 and TRBJ2-3, with 12 nucleotides matching TRBD2. V trimming: 1 base; J trimming: 5 bases; junction bases outside the gene matches: 19. Germline V gene sequence: CDR1 SGHDN, CDR2 FVKESK. This CDR3 is 21 amino acids long. Complete variable domain (other parts from reference TRBV14 and TRBJ2-3): EAGVTQFPSHSVIEKGQTVTLRCDPISGHDNLYWYRRVMGKEIKFLLHFVKESKQDESGMPNNRFLAERTGGTYSTLKVQPAELEDSGVYFCASSQVPPGLAGELQGDTQYFGPGTRLTVL.